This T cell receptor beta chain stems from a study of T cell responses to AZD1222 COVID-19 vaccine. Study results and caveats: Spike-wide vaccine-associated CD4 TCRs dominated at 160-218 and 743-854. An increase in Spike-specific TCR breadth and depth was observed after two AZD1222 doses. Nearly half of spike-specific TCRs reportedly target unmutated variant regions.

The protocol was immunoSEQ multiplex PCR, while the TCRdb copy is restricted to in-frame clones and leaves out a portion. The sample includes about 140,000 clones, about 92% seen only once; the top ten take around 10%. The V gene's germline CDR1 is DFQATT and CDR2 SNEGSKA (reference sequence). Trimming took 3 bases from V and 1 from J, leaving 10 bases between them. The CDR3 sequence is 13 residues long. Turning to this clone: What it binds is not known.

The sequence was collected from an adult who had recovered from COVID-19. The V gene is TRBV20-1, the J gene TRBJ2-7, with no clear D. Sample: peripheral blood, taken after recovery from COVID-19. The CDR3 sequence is CSASFQTSYEQYF. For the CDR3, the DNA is TGCAGTGCTAGTTTTCAGACATCCTACGAGCAGTACTTC.